A single sample gave rise to the 17 T cell receptor beta chains below, sequenced in a study of shared clonotypes between healthy human individuals. Libraries were prepared by immunoSEQ multiplex PCR; TCRdb keeps only in-frame clonotypes and omits some of them. The data contain hundreds of thousands of clones, less than 80% of them singletons. The sequenced sample consisted of memory CD4+ T cells sorted from blood. Sample subset: CD45RA-negative fraction. These TCRs come from a woman aged 25 to 45 in good health.

The chain couples TRBV6-5 to TRBJ2-2; D call uncertain. Trimming stripped 6 bases from V and 1 base from J, with 9 bases between. CDR1 is MNHEY, CDR2 SVGAGI, per germline. The CDR3 contains 14 residues. CDR3 bases: TGTGCCAGCAGGAATAGCAGGAACACCGGGGAGCTGTTTTTT. As protein: CASRNSRNTGELFF.

The chain joins TRBV19 to TRBJ2-7; 7 bases fit TRBD2. The CDR3 is made up of 16 amino acids. CDR1 is LNHDA, CDR2 SQIVND, per germline (reference sequence). The J segment lost 2 bases and the V segment lost 3 bases, leaving 10 bases of the junction unmatched. The chain's CDR3 is CASSIRPAGLTYEQYF. The DNA of the CDR3 is TGTGCCAGTAGTATTAGGCCAGCGGGGTTGACCTACGAGCAGTACTTC.

V gene TRBV28 combines with J gene TRBJ2-7, with 10 nucleotides matching TRBD1. Germline CDR1 and CDR2: MDHEN and SYDVKM. The V segment lost 4 bases and the J segment 2 bases; nucleotides outside the gene matches: 8. The CDR3 runs to 16 residues. CDR3 sequence (DNA): TGTGCCAGCAGTTCCCAGGGGACAGGGGCCCCCTACGAGCAGTACTTC. It translates to CASSSQGTGAPYEQYF.

This clone was observed a few times. In DNA, the CDR3 is TGCGCCAGCAGACCGGGACAGGGGGCTCTGTATGGCTACACCTTC. This codes for CASRPGQGALYGYTF. The genes are TRBV4-1 and TRBJ1-2; 12 nucleotides align to TRBD1. CDR3 length: 15 residues. Unmatched junction bases numbered 7, after V lost 6 bases and J lost 5 bases. Germline V lookup: CDR1 MGHRA, CDR2 YSYEKL.

The chain has TRBV7-9 and TRBJ2-7; maybe TRBD1 (5 bases). Trimming removed 5 bases from V and 1 base from J, with 18 bases in between. The CDR3 runs to 16 residues. The germline CDR1 and CDR2 sequences are SEHNR and FQNEAQ (reference sequence). The chain's CDR3 is CASSLVGAAESYEQYF. CDR3 coding DNA: TGTGCCAGCAGCCTAGTAGGGGCAGCTGAGTCCTACGAGCAGTACTTC.

This chain connects TRBV7-6 to TRBJ2-7; 8 nucleotides align to TRBD1. CDR1 is SGHVS and CDR2 is FNYEAQ in the germline V gene. The CDR3 totals 15 residues. With 3 bases clipped from V and 2 bases from J, the junction kept 6 bases outside the gene matches. CDR3 in amino acids: CASSLAPGQAYEQYF. CDR3 in DNA: TGTGCCAGCAGCTTGGCCCCGGGACAGGCCTACGAGCAGTACTTC.

The chain recombines TRBV5-4 with TRBJ1-2; no reliable D call. This CDR3 spans 17 amino acids. V was clipped by 0 bases and J by 4 bases, with 19 bases between them. CDR1 is SGHNT, CDR2 YYREEE, per germline (reference sequence). The CDR3 nucleotides read TGTGCCAGCAGCTTGGGGTCCGCGCTGGAAGGTTTCTATGGCTACACCTTC. It specifies CASSLGSALEGFYGYTF.

The rearrangement links TRBV28 to TRBJ2-7; D gene ambiguous. The V gene lost 6 bases and the J gene lost 5 bases, with 17 bases spanning the gap. This CDR3 is 14 amino acids long. Germline CDR1 and CDR2: MDHEN and SYDVKM. The CDR3 DNA sequence: TGTGCCAGCAGCCCTTTAGGGCTCTGGGACGAGCAGTACTTC. Translated: CASSPLGLWDEQYF.

Notes on this clone: The sample has other DNA sequences that encode this CDR3 too. This chain connects TRBV5-1 to TRBJ2-7; D uncertain. This CDR3 has 14 amino acids. With 0 bases removed from V and 2 bases from J, the gap between germline ends came to 9 bases. The germline V gene encodes CDR1 SGHRS and CDR2 YFSETQ. CDR3 bases: TGCGCCAGCAGCTTGGAGGGCCCCCCCTACGAGCAGTACTTC. Protein product: CASSLEGPPYEQYF.

CDR3 nucleotides: TGTGCCAGCAGTCCCGGGACAGTGACTACCGAGCAGTACTTC. This gives the protein CASSPGTVTTEQYF. The chain employs TRBV27 and TRBJ2-7; 7 nucleotides align to TRBD1. The trim removed 5 bases at V and 6 bases at J, leaving 10 bases unmatched. Per the germline V gene, CDR1 is MNHEY and CDR2 is SMNVEV (reference sequence). The CDR3 covers 14 residues.

J is TRBJ2-7 and V is TRBV19; the D is unclear. The length of the CDR3 is 14 residues. V gave up 5 bases and J gave up 1 base, with 12 bases separating them. CDR1 is LNHDA and CDR2 is SQIVND in the germline V gene (reference sequence). CDR3: CASSPLRKSYEQYF. The CDR3 DNA reads TGTGCCAGTAGTCCCCTTCGTAAATCCTACGAGCAGTACTTC.

The chain joins TRBV29-1 to TRBJ2-7; 7 bases agree with TRBD2. The end of the DNA fits TRBJ2-5 better, so the J call may be wrong. The CDR3 is 15 amino acids. Looked up from germline, CDR1 is SQVTM and CDR2 is ANQGSEA. The CDR3 DNA follows: TGCAGCGTTGAGCCTAGCGGCCCCCTTGGAAAGACCCAGTACTTC. It encodes CSVEPSGPLGKTQYF.

The chain combines TRBV4-1 with TRBJ2-7; D unclear. Germline assignment: CDR1 MGHRA and CDR2 YSYEKL. V was clipped by 0 bases and J by 4 bases, with 13 bases between them. CDR3 length: 15 amino acids. The CDR3 loop is CASSQDLAATYEQYF. The CDR3 coding sequence is TGCGCCAGCAGCCAAGATCTGGCCGCCACTTACGAGCAGTACTTC.

CDR3 in amino acids: CASSPTGYNQPQHF. The CDR3 nucleotides are TGTGCCAGCTCACCGACAGGGTATAATCAGCCCCAGCATTTT. J is TRBJ1-5 and V is TRBV18; 7 bases match TRBD1. Germline-derived CDR1 and CDR2 are KGHSH and LQKENI. The CDR3 is 14 amino acids. V gave up 3 bases and J gave up 4 bases; unmatched junction bases: 3.

The rearrangement joins TRBV7-9 to TRBJ1-2, with TRBD1 matching 8 bases. From germline, CDR1 is SEHNR and CDR2 FQNEAQ (reference sequence). Trimming at V came to 2 bases and at J to 2 bases, leaving 4 bases not matched to a gene. The CDR3 runs to 15 residues. This CDR3 reads CASSLRGQGNYGYTF. Here the CDR3 DNA reads TGTGCCAGCAGCTTACGCGGACAGGGCAACTATGGCTACACCTTC.

This chain links TRBV9 with TRBJ1-3; D unresolved. The CDR3 length is 14 residues. CDR1 and CDR2 (germline): SGDLS, YYNGEE. The V and J ends lost 0 bases and 4 bases respectively, with 8 bases between them. This chain's CDR3 is CASSVVSGGNTIYF. In nucleotides, the CDR3 is TGTGCCAGCAGCGTAGTTTCGGGAGGAAACACCATATATTTT.

The chain's CDR3 is CASSPKAGEGYGYTF. The CDR3, as DNA: TGTGCCAGCAGCCCCAAGGCCGGGGAGGGCTATGGCTACACCTTC. This chain uses TRBV7-2 with TRBJ1-2; no definite D call. The CDR3 is made up of 15 amino acids. Trimming stripped 5 bases from V and 4 bases from J, with 17 bases between. CDR1 and CDR2 (germline): SGHTA, FQGNSA.